What follows are 20 T cell receptor beta chains derived from one specimen sequenced in a study of blood T cell repertoires in COVID-19. Sequencing was performed with immunoSEQ multiplex PCR; in TCRdb, only in-frame clones are kept and a portion is missing. The data contain around 49,000 clones, just over 90% of them seen just once; the ten biggest clones take up 0.9% to 1.1%. Source material: peripheral blood. These receptors were obtained from a man between 60 and 70 years old with COVID-19, enrolled during active disease.

The V and J genes are TRBV9 and TRBJ1-5; D is ambiguous. Per germline, CDR1 SGDLS and CDR2 YYNGEE. The ends were cut back, 3 bases at V and 7 bases at J, with 14 bases in the middle. The CDR3 is made up of 14 amino acids. CDR3 amino acids: CASSARGGGQPQHF. DNA of the CDR3: TGTGCCAGCAGCGCTCGGGGAGGTGGCCAGCCCCAGCATTTT.

V gene TRBV27 combines with J gene TRBJ2-4; TRBD2 agrees at 9 bases. The CDR3 contains 22 residues. Germline CDR1 and CDR2: MNHEY and SMNVEV (reference sequence). Trimming cost V 1 base and J 0 bases; bases outside gene matches: 19. The CDR3 coding sequence is TGTGCCAGCAGTTTATACTACGAGATAGTTAGCGGGAGATCAGGAGCCAAAAACATTCAGTACTTC. Its translation is CASSLYYEIVSGRSGAKNIQYF.

The chain links TRBV30 to TRBJ1-3, with D perhaps matching TRBD1 (5 bases). CDR1 GTSNPN and CDR2 SVGIG come from the germline V gene (reference sequence). Trimming removed 3 bases from V and 6 bases from J, with 15 bases in between. CDR3 size: 14 residues. The CDR3 loop is CAWSLQVLVNTIYF. CDR3 bases: TGTGCCTGGAGCTTACAGGTTCTTGTAAACACCATATATTTT. Full variable domain (rest looked up from reference TRBV30 and TRBJ1-3): SQTIHQWPATLVQPVGSPLSLECTVEGTSNPNLYWYRQAAGRGLQLLFYSVGIGQISSEVPQNLSASRPQDRQFILSSKKLLLSDSGFYLCAWSLQVLVNTIYFGEGSWLTVV.

Concerning this clone itself: Within the sample, other DNA sequences also encode this same CDR3. The CDR3 nucleotides read TGTGCCAGCAGCGTACGACTAGCGGGGGGCACCGGGGAGCTGTTTTTT. This translates into CASSVRLAGGTGELFF. V usage is TRBV9 and J usage is TRBJ2-2; TRBD2 matches 13 bases. The CDR3 has 16 residues. Unmatched junction bases numbered 1, after V lost 1 base and J lost 4 bases. The V gene's germline CDR1 is SGDLS and CDR2 YYNGEE.

This chain uses TRBV30 with TRBJ2-7; 9 nucleotides match TRBD1. The trim removed 5 bases at V and 3 bases at J, leaving 8 bases unmatched. CDR1 GTSNPN and CDR2 SVGIG come from the germline V gene (reference sequence). The CDR3 is 14 residues long. DNA for the CDR3: TGTGCCTGGGGCCATCCGGGACAGGGCTACGAGCAGTACTTC. It encodes CAWGHPGQGYEQYF.

The chain is built from TRBV27 and TRBJ1-4; 9 bases align to TRBD1. Losses at the gene ends were 6 bases for V and 8 bases for J; bases not matched to a gene: 10. This CDR3 region has 15 residues. The V gene's germline CDR1 is MNHEY and CDR2 SMNVEV (reference sequence). CDR3 amino acids: CASRSLQGAREKLFF. The DNA of the CDR3 is TGTGCCAGCAGGTCCCTACAGGGGGCGAGGGAAAAACTGTTTTTT.

This chain links TRBV7-2 with TRBJ1-3; D gene ambiguous. The CDR3 covers 16 residues. Trimming took 5 bases from V and 4 from J, leaving 18 bases between them. CDR1 SGHTA and CDR2 FQGNSA come from the germline V gene. The CDR3 region has the DNA TGTGCCAGCAGCCACTTAGGCGGGTCCGGCGGAAACACCATATATTTT. Translating it yields CASSHLGGSGGNTIYF.

The chain employs TRBV5-6 and TRBJ1-5; maybe TRBD1 (5 bases). Trimming shortened V by 2 bases and J by 1 base, and 10 bases separated the two germline ends. The length of the CDR3 is 15 residues. CDR1 and CDR2 from the germline V gene are SGHDT and YYEEEE. CDR3 coding DNA: TGTGCCAGCAGCTTTTGGGGCGCGAGCAATCAGCCCCAGCATTTT. This translates into CASSFWGASNQPQHF.

The chain links TRBV7-9 to TRBJ2-4; no clear D gene. V was trimmed by 5 bases and J by 0 bases, leaving 11 bases between them. The germline CDR1 and CDR2 sequences are SEHNR and FQNEAQ (reference sequence). This CDR3 is built from 15 residues. CDR3 loop: CASSAANLAKNIQYF. CDR3 sequence (DNA): TGTGCCAGCAGCGCAGCGAACCTAGCCAAAAACATTCAGTACTTC.

This chain connects TRBV7-8 to TRBJ2-3; no clear D. This CDR3 is 12 amino acids long. Trimming cost V 3 bases and J 3 bases, with 4 bases left between them. The germline V gene has CDR1 SGHVS and CDR2 FQNEAQ. CDR3 DNA: TGTGCCAGCAGCTTCTTTACAGATACGCAGTATTTT. The encoded protein is CASSFFTDTQYF.

Only one count was recorded for this clone. The genes are TRBV13 and TRBJ1-1; D may be TRBD1 (6 bases). V lost 3 bases to trimming and J lost 4 bases, with 9 bases between them. This CDR3 is built from 13 residues. The germline V gene encodes CDR1 PRHDT and CDR2 FYEKMQ (reference sequence). CDR3 nucleotides: TGTGCCAGCAGCTTTACAGGGCTCACTGAAGCTTTCTTT. It encodes CASSFTGLTEAFF.

The chain uses TRBV7-9 and TRBJ1-1; no definite D call. V lost 5 bases to trimming and J lost 0 bases, with 13 bases between them. The CDR3 is 15 amino acids. Per the germline V gene, CDR1 is SEHNR and CDR2 is FQNEAQ (reference sequence). The CDR3 region has the DNA TGTGCCAGCAGCGACCCCCGCGGGATGAACACTGAAGCTTTCTTT. Its protein is CASSDPRGMNTEAFF.

This clone was seen once. This chain links TRBV5-4 with TRBJ1-1; 8 bases line up with TRBD1. After removal of 4 bases from V and 5 bases from J, the junction contained 7 bases not matched to a gene. The CDR3 length is 14 residues. CDR1 SGHNT and CDR2 YYREEE come from the germline V gene (reference sequence). The CDR3 DNA is TGTGCCAGCAGCCCACGGGACAGGTTGACTGAAGCTTTCTTT. Its protein is CASSPRDRLTEAFF.

V usage is TRBV29-1 and J usage is TRBJ1-2; D call uncertain. The germline V gene encodes CDR1 SQVTM and CDR2 ANQGSEA. Deletions cut 3 bases from V and 5 bases from J, with 4 bases between. This CDR3 has 10 residues. The CDR3 sequence: CSVDPYGYTF. CDR3 nucleotide sequence: TGCAGCGTTGATCCATATGGCTACACCTTC.

The chain is built from TRBV9 and TRBJ1-1, with D possibly TRBD1 on 5 matching bases. The CDR3 runs 14 residues. The germline CDR1 and CDR2 sequences are SGDLS and YYNGEE. Trimming took off 0 bases at V and 4 bases at J, with 10 bases between the two ends. CDR3 in amino acids: CASSVGGVGTEAFF. The CDR3 nucleotides read TGTGCCAGCAGCGTAGGGGGGGTTGGCACTGAAGCTTTCTTT.

The genes are TRBV14 and TRBJ2-7; D gene uncertain. CDR3 length: 12 residues. The V gene's germline CDR1 is SGHDN and CDR2 FVKESK. V lost 5 bases and J 7 bases, leaving 12 bases between the germline ends. CDR3: CASSFRRGEQYF. DNA of the CDR3: TGTGCCAGCAGCTTTCGACGCGGTGAGCAGTACTTC.

The gene calls are TRBV6-2 or TRBV6-3 and TRBJ2-7; D gene uncertain. CDR3 length: 14 amino acids. Germline CDR1 and CDR2: MNHEY and SVGEGT. The V gene lost 6 bases and the J gene lost 2 bases, with 14 bases spanning the gap. The CDR3 sequence is CASSRHKATYEQYF. The CDR3 DNA is TGTGCCAGCAGCCGACATAAAGCAACCTACGAGCAGTACTTC.

As concerns this clone: One end of the junction varies from germline; a read error may be responsible. The gene calls are TRBV7-2 and TRBJ2-7, with 10 bases identical to TRBD2. The CDR3 has 18 residues. CDR1 and CDR2 (germline): SGHTA, FQGNSA. The CDR3 sequence is CASRLDWGPLAGPYEQYF. The CDR3, as DNA: TGTGCCAGCAGGTTAGATTGGGGCCCACTAGCGGGACCCTACGAGCAGTACTTC.

This sequence joins TRBV28 and TRBJ2-1, with D possibly matching TRBD2 (5 bases). V lost 8 bases and J 0 bases, leaving 8 bases between the germline ends. The CDR3 covers 13 residues. From germline, CDR1 is MDHEN and CDR2 SYDVKM. CDR3 in DNA: TGTGCCAGCCGGGATCTCTCCTACAATGAGCAGTTCTTC. This sequence encodes CASRDLSYNEQFF.

This clone was seen just once. This sequence joins TRBV7-2 and TRBJ1-4; unclear D gene. The V gene lost 1 base and the J gene lost 2 bases, with 8 bases spanning the gap. The CDR3 is 15 amino acids. Germline V gives CDR1 SGHTA, CDR2 FQGNSA. The CDR3 DNA reads TGTGCCAGCAGCTTAGTCTCGGGGACTAATGAAAAACTGTTTTTT. Residues: CASSLVSGTNEKLFF.